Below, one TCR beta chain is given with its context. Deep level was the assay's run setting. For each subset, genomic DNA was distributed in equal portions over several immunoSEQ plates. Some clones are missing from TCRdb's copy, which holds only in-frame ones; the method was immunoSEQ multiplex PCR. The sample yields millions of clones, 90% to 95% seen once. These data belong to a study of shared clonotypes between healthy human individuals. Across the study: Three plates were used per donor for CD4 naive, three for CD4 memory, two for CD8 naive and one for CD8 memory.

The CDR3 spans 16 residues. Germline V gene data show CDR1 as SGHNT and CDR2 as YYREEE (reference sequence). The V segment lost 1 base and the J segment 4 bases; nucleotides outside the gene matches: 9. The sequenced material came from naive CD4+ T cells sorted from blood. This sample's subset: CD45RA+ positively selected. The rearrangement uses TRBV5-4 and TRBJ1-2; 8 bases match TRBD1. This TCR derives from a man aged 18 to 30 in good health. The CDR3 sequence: CASSLSGPGGSYGYTF. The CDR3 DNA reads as TGTGCCAGCAGCTTGAGCGGGCCAGGGGGCAGCTATGGCTACACCTTC.